A selection of T cell receptor beta chains follows, all from one sample in a study of blood T cell repertoires in COVID-19. Clones were read by immunoSEQ multiplex PCR, and TCRdb kept only the in-frame ones, dropping some. The repertoire has under 60,000 clones, approximately 82% of them found once; the top ten carry about 5%. Source material: peripheral blood. The receptors shown here come from a human donor in a cohort sampled during active COVID-19. Both conserved end residues are part of each CDR3. The D gene is left open where the match is weak. A row's size may be missing; if present it is once, few, many or a size class.

j_gene	v_gene	abundance	d_gene	CDR3aa	CDR3nt
TRBJ2-2	TRBV7-6	.	TRBD2	CASSRSLAVQATGELFF	TGTGCCAGCAGTCGCTCCCTAGCGGTACAGGCGACCGGGGAGCTGTTTTTT
TRBJ2-5	TRBV27	.	.	CASSLSRNGQETQYF	TGTGCCAGCAGTTTATCGAGGAACGGACAAGAGACCCAGTACTTC
TRBJ2-2	TRBV19	.	TRBD2	CASSRGLALGTGELFF	TGTGCCAGTAGTAGGGGACTAGCCCTGGGCACCGGGGAGCTGTTTTTT
TRBJ2-3	TRBV5-1	.	.	CASSLDGHTDTQYF	TGCGCCAGCAGCCTGGACGGTCACACAGATACGCAGTATTTT
TRBJ2-7	TRBV6-5	few	TRBD1	CASIGTGIEQYF	TGTGCCAGCATTGGGACAGGGATCGAGCAGTACTTC
TRBJ2-3	TRBV5-1	.	TRBD2	CASSAGTSGGLDTQYF	TGCGCCAGCAGCGCCGGGACTAGCGGGGGGCTAGATACGCAGTATTTT
TRBJ1-3	TRBV20-1	.	.	CSASGESGNTIYF	TGCAGTGCTAGTGGGGAGTCTGGAAACACCATATATTTT
TRBJ2-3	TRBV9	.	.	CASSPQLVSTDTQYF	TGTGCCAGCAGCCCCCAATTAGTTAGCACAGATACGCAGTATTTT
TRBJ2-1	TRBV7-6	.	.	CASSFDYGQSYNEQFF	TGTGCCAGCAGCTTTGACTACGGGCAGTCCTACAATGAGCAGTTCTTC
TRBJ2-3	TRBV3-1/TRBV3-2	.	TRBD2	CASSHLAGGPDTQYF	TGTGCCAGCAGCCATTTGGCGGGGGGGCCGGATACGCAGTATTTT
TRBJ1-5	TRBV7-9	.	TRBD1	CASSPGQGVNQPQHF	TGTGCCAGCAGCCCCGGACAGGGGGTAAATCAGCCCCAGCATTTT
TRBJ1-2	TRBV3-1/TRBV3-2	.	.	CASSQRLWGGYGYTF	TGTGCCAGCAGCCAAAGGCTTTGGGGAGGGTATGGCTACACCTTC
TRBJ1-2	TRBV29-1	.	.	CSVVGQGYGYTF	TGCAGCGTTGTAGGTCAGGGCTATGGCTACACCTTC
TRBJ2-7	TRBV5-1	.	.	CASSLVLGGAREQYF	TGCGCCAGCAGCTTGGTTCTTGGGGGCGCACGAGAGCAGTACTTC
TRBJ2-3	TRBV10-1	.	.	CASNFGPGSTDTQYF	TGCGCCAGCAATTTCGGCCCGGGAAGCACAGATACGCAGTATTTT
TRBJ1-3	TRBV27	.	TRBD1	CASRTTGNGGNTIYF	TGTGCCAGCAGAACGACAGGGAACGGTGGAAACACCATATATTTT
TRBJ1-3	TRBV30	few	.	CAWTWGRNTIYF	TGTGCCTGGACCTGGGGGCGCAACACCATATATTTT
TRBJ2-7	TRBV10-2	once	.	CASSDVYSYEQYF	TGCGCCAGCAGTGATGTGTACTCCTACGAGCAGTACTTC
TRBJ1-2	TRBV27	.	TRBD1	CASSLGTGGIGYTF	TGTGCCAGCAGTTTGGGGACAGGGGGTATTGGCTACACCTTC
TRBJ2-2	TRBV15	.	.	CATSRDRGDLGIGELFF	TGTGCCACCAGCAGAGACAGGGGCGACCTTGGGATCGGGGAGCTGTTTTTT
TRBJ1-5	TRBV11-2	.	.	CASSLDSGQPQHF	TGTGCCAGCAGCTTAGATTCGGGGCAGCCCCAGCATTTT
TRBJ2-1	TRBV24-1	.	TRBD1	CATSDLGGQRYYNEQFF	TGTGCCACCAGTGATTTGGGGGGACAGCGTTATTACAATGAGCAGTTCTTC
TRBJ2-1	TRBV7-3	once	.	CASSLTGDNEQFF	TGTGCCAGCAGCTTAACAGGGGACAATGAGCAGTTCTTC
TRBJ2-7	TRBV4-2	.	TRBD2	CASSQISGDSYEQYF	TGTGCCAGCAGCCAAATTAGCGGGGATTCCTACGAGCAGTACTTC
TRBJ2-7	TRBV5-6	.	.	CASSLSGVEQYF	TGTGCCAGCAGCTTGTCAGGGGTCGAGCAGTACTTC
TRBJ2-1	TRBV5-1	.	TRBD2	CASSLGGGPGEQFF	TGCGCCAGCAGCTTGGGCGGGGGGCCTGGTGAGCAGTTCTTC
TRBJ1-2	TRBV4-2	.	.	CASSQTDTAIYGYTF	TGTGCCAGCAGCCAAACAGACACGGCCATCTATGGCTACACCTTC
TRBJ1-5	TRBV15	.	.	CATSRATGSQPQHF	TGTGCCACCAGCAGAGCCACGGGGAGTCAGCCCCAGCATTTT
TRBJ2-7	TRBV11-2	.	TRBD1	CASSAPGQGNWEQYF	TGTGCCAGCAGCGCACCGGGACAGGGAAATTGGGAGCAGTACTTC
TRBJ2-7	TRBV10-3	once	TRBD1	CAISDSGRDRPYEQYF	TGTGCCATCAGTGACTCAGGCCGGGACAGGCCCTACGAGCAGTACTTC
TRBJ1-5	TRBV7-2	.	TRBD1	CASSSGGADQPQHF	TGTGCCAGCAGCTCAGGGGGCGCGGATCAGCCCCAGCATTTT
TRBJ2-7	TRBV30	.	TRBD2	CAWSGSGLADEQYF	TGTGCCTGGAGTGGATCAGGACTAGCGGACGAGCAGTACTTC
TRBJ1-3	TRBV5-4	.	TRBD1	CASSSPGQGFSGNTIYF	TGTGCCAGCAGCTCTCCGGGACAGGGCTTCTCTGGAAACACCATATATTTT
TRBJ2-3	TRBV28	.	TRBD2	CASSSPGLGSMDTQYF	TGTGCCAGCAGCTCACCGGGACTAGGGAGTATGGATACGCAGTATTTT
TRBJ1-6	TRBV6-6	.	.	CASSGRDNSPLHF	TGTGCCAGTTCGGGCAGGGATAATTCACCCCTCCACTTT
TRBJ2-3	TRBV12-3/TRBV12-4	.	TRBD2	CASSLRGEGTQYF	TGTGCCAGCAGTTTACGGGGGGAGGGTACGCAGTATTTT
TRBJ2-5	TRBV2	once	TRBD2	CASSDWLAGKETQYF	TGTGCCAGCAGTGATTGGCTAGCGGGGAAAGAGACCCAGTACTTC
TRBJ2-3	TRBV29-1	.	.	CSVGRATSTDTQYF	TGCAGCGTAGGCAGGGCTACTAGCACAGATACGCAGTATTTT
TRBJ1-6	TRBV6-5	.	.	CASSYGSSLVRSPLHF	TGTGCCAGCAGTTACGGGTCATCCTTGGTGAGGTCACCCCTCCACTTT
TRBJ1-5	TRBV6-5	.	TRBD1	CASRGRGLWNQPQHF	TGTGCCAGCAGGGGCAGGGGGCTGTGGAATCAGCCCCAGCATTTT
TRBJ2-3	TRBV24-1	.	.	CATSVTDGTGTQYF	TGTGCCACCAGTGTCACTGACGGAACGGGTACGCAGTATTTT
TRBJ1-1	TRBV6-5	.	.	CASSYSPERTEAFF	TGTGCCAGCAGTTACTCGCCGGAGAGGACTGAAGCTTTCTTT
TRBJ1-1	TRBV10-2	.	.	CASSAGQRVEAFF	TGCGCCAGCAGTGCAGGACAGAGAGTGGAAGCTTTCTTT
TRBJ2-3	TRBV6-4	.	TRBD2	CASTEVAGPDTQYF	TGTGCCAGCACCGAGGTAGCGGGCCCAGATACGCAGTATTTT
TRBJ2-1	TRBV6-5	.	TRBD1	CASRQGSSSYNEQFF	TGTGCCAGCAGACAGGGGTCCAGCTCCTACAATGAGCAGTTCTTC
TRBJ2-2	TRBV27	.	.	CASRLPGQNTGELFF	TGTGCCAGCAGACTACCGGGACAGAACACCGGGGAGCTGTTTTTT
TRBJ2-2	TRBV5-6	once	.	CASSLIDATPNTGELFF	TGTGCCAGCAGCTTGATCGATGCGACTCCGAACACCGGGGAGCTGTTTTTT
TRBJ1-3	TRBV6-5	.	.	CASRREELANTIYF	TGTGCCAGCAGACGGGAAGAATTGGCAAACACCATATATTTT